Below are 17 T cell receptor beta chains sequenced from a single sample in a study of human T cells and chemical hapten exposure (dated by TCRdb to the early 2020s). This sample's time point label indicates: patch test 1, 2 weeks after DPC sensitization. Reading the label with the study, this specimen's treatment or condition is: therapeutic diphenylcyclopropenone sensitization with weekly scalp DPC. Library prep was done by RACE. The listed sequencing device is NextSeq 500. TCRdb reprocessing: public reads trimmed at Q25 with fastp, clones called with MiXCR, in-frame beta chains kept. Every distinct CDR3 protein forms one entry, paired with its most common genes and DNA. This sample has 340,000 or so distinct CDR3 sequences in its table, and around 7% of those were observed once. The ten most abundant clones make up 7.5% to 8.5% of the sample. Sequencing used whole blood, obtained in connection with sensitization to the hapten diphenylcyclopropenone (DPC). The receptors derive from a woman in her late teens or twenties with alopecia areata. Some clones in this sample may be carry-over from other donors' samples.

This clonotype was counted ten times or more. V usage is TRBV7-2 and J usage is TRBJ2-5; a weak D match, TRBD2 (6 bases). The germline V gene encodes CDR1 SGHTA and CDR2 FQGNSA. The CDR3 totals 15 residues. Between the trimmed V and J ends, which lost 1 base and 2 bases, there was a span of 11 bases. In DNA, the CDR3 is TGTGCCAGCAGCTTAGTGACTAGTAGGCAAGAGACCCAGTACTTC. This gives the protein CASSLVTSRQETQYF.

This clonotype was detected many times. The chain employs TRBV6-2 or TRBV6-3 and TRBJ2-7; D ambiguous. Trimming pared 4 bases from V and 2 bases from J, leaving 3 bases between. Germline V gene lookup returns CDR1 MNHEY and CDR2 SVGEGT. The CDR3 is made up of 11 amino acids. CDR3 protein: CASSWAYEQYF. CDR3 bases: TGTGCCAGCAGTTGGGCCTACGAGCAGTACTTC.

This clonotype was seen ten or more times. The rearrangement joins TRBV12-3 or TRBV12-4 to TRBJ1-3; no definite D call. This CDR3 contains 14 residues. The V end lost 0 bases, the J end lost 2 bases, and 5 bases lay between the germline ends. The CDR3 nucleotides are TGTGCCAGCAGTTTAGCAGGGACTGGAAACACCATATATTTT. Residues: CASSLAGTGNTIYF.

As regards this clonotype: A much larger clone lies a single base off, so this may be a read error. V is TRBV15 and J is TRBJ2-4; a possible D gene is TRBD1 (5 bases). The CDR3 spans 14 residues. CDR1 LNHNV and CDR2 YYDKDF come from the germline V gene (reference sequence). The CDR3 bases are TGTGCCACCAGAAGAGTAGGGGTCATGGGCATTCAGTACTTC. Its translation is CATRRVGVMGIQYF. Using reference TRBV15 and TRBJ2-4 for the parts outside the CDR3, the full variable domain is DAMVIQNPRYQVTQFGKPVTLSCSQTLNHNVMYWYQQKSSQAPKLLFHYYDKDFNNEADTPDNFQSRRPNTSFCFLDIRSPGLGDTAMYLCATRRVGVMGIQYFGAGTRLSVL.

This clonotype was counted between two and nine times. This chain links TRBV2 with TRBJ1-2, with D maybe TRBD1 (5 bases). This CDR3 has 13 amino acids. With 5 bases removed from V and 5 bases from J, the gap between germline ends came to 12 bases. Germline V gene sequence: CDR1 SNHLY, CDR2 FYNNEI. In DNA form, the CDR3 reads TGTGCCAGCAGTCAGGGATCAGAGTATGGCTACACCTTC. Residues: CASSQGSEYGYTF.

The chain's CDR3 is CASSLDPRVYEAFF. CDR3 coding DNA: TGTGCCAGCAGCTTAGATCCTAGGGTATATGAAGCTTTCTTT. The gene calls are TRBV11-2 and TRBJ1-1; the D is unclear. The CDR3 is 14 amino acids. Germline V gives CDR1 SGHAT, CDR2 FQNNGV. V dropped 0 bases and J dropped 7 bases, with 12 bases sitting between them.

This clonotype came up many times. This chain connects TRBV13 to TRBJ1-5; 10 positions match TRBD1. There are 15 residues in the CDR3. Germline trimming cut 5 bases from V and 4 bases from J; bases unmatched to any gene: 5. Germline V gene data show CDR1 as PRHDT and CDR2 as FYEKMQ (reference sequence). In nucleotides, the CDR3 is TGTGCCAGCAGCCCCGGGACAGGGGTAAATCAGCCCCAGCATTTT. Its protein is CASSPGTGVNQPQHF. Complete variable domain (other parts from reference TRBV13 and TRBJ1-5): AAGVIQSPRHLIKEKRETATLKCYPIPRHDTVYWYQQGPGQDPQFLISFYEKMQSDKGSIPDRFSAQQFSDYHSELNMSSLELGDSALYFCASSPGTGVNQPQHFGDGTRLSIL.

The rearrangement uses TRBV18 and TRBJ1-6; TRBD1 matches 7 bases. Germline V lookup: CDR1 KGHSH, CDR2 LQKENI. The CDR3 runs to 17 residues. Losses at the gene ends were 6 bases for V and 1 base for J; bases not matched to a gene: 9. The CDR3 DNA reads as TGTGCCAGCTCGCTACAGGGGAAAGGATCCTATAATTCACCCCTCCACTTT. Protein product: CASSLQGKGSYNSPLHF. The full variable domain, with the rest looked up from reference TRBV18 and TRBJ1-6, is NAGVMQNPRHLVRRRGQEARLRCSPMKGHSHVYWYRQLPEEGLKFMVYLQKENIIDESGMPKERFSAEFPKEGPSILRIQQVVRGDSAAYFCASSLQGKGSYNSPLHFGNGTRLTVT.

This clonotype appeared a few times. This sequence joins TRBV7-2 and TRBJ1-2; D not resolved. Trimming took 5 bases from V and 2 from J, leaving 9 bases between them. Germline assignment: CDR1 SGHTA and CDR2 FQGNSA. This CDR3 contains 13 residues. CDR3 sequence reads: CASSPPRNYGYTF. CDR3 DNA: TGTGCCAGCAGCCCCCCCAGGAACTATGGCTACACCTTC.

This clonotype was found a few times. The rearrangement uses TRBV12-3 or TRBV12-4 and TRBJ2-6, with D perhaps matching TRBD1 (5 bases). This CDR3 has 16 residues. Trimming removed 6 bases at V and 0 bases at J, with 12 bases between. CDR3 DNA sequence: TGTGCCAGCAGCCTGCTAAGGGGCTCTGGGGCCAACGTCCTGACTTTC. This encodes CASSLLRGSGANVLTF.

This chain joins TRBV18 and TRBJ2-3; 7 positions match TRBD2. The V gene end was trimmed by 3 bases and the J gene end by 0 bases; junction bases not matched to a gene: 3. The CDR3 sequence is 15 residues long. Germline V gives CDR1 KGHSH, CDR2 LQKENI. The chain's CDR3 is CASSPTSLSTDTQYF. The CDR3 nucleotides read TGTGCCAGCTCACCGACTAGCCTCAGCACAGATACGCAGTATTTT.

The chain links TRBV5-4 to TRBJ2-5; TRBD1 agrees at 7 bases. CDR1 and CDR2 (germline): SGHNT, YYREEE (reference sequence). V trimming: 4 bases; J trimming: 4 bases; junction bases outside the gene matches: 10. CDR3 size: 15 residues. DNA of the CDR3: TGTGCCAGCAGCGAAAAGACAGGGTTAACAGAGACCCAGTACTTC. It encodes CASSEKTGLTETQYF.

This clonotype showed up many times. The CDR3 reads CASSTVTSGGANEQFF. The DNA of the CDR3 is TGTGCCAGCAGTACCGTGACTAGCGGGGGGGCCAATGAGCAGTTCTTC. The chain employs TRBV27 and TRBJ2-1; TRBD2 aligns across 14 bases. V lost 5 bases to trimming and J lost 6 bases; unmatched junction nucleotides: 6. This CDR3 has 16 amino acids. Germline CDR1 is MNHEY and CDR2 is SMNVEV (reference sequence).

The table lists this clonotype with many counts. V is TRBV18 and J is TRBJ2-1, with D perhaps TRBD1 or TRBD2 (5 bases each). Germline CDR1 KGHSH, CDR2 LQKENI. Trimming removed 3 bases at V and 2 bases at J, with 14 bases between. The CDR3 is 16 residues long. CDR3 in amino acids: CASSPPGTETYNEQFF. The CDR3 region has the DNA TGTGCCAGCTCACCCCCTGGGACGGAGACCTACAATGAGCAGTTCTTC.

V gene TRBV20-1 combines with J gene TRBJ2-7, with D uncertain. The CDR3 is made up of 11 amino acids. Trimming shortened V by 6 bases and J by 5 bases, and 11 bases separated the two germline ends. Germline V gene sequence: CDR1 DFQATT, CDR2 SNEGSKA (reference sequence). The CDR3 DNA reads as TGCAGTGCCGAGAAAAGGGACGAGCAGTACTTC. Protein: CSAEKRDEQYF.

The rearrangement uses TRBV7-3 and TRBJ2-2; tentative D call: TRBD1 (6 bases). The CDR3 consists of 16 residues. Germline V lookup: CDR1 SGHTA, CDR2 FQGTGA. The V end lost 6 bases, the J end lost 2 bases, and 16 bases lay between the germline ends. CDR3 region: CASREIGRGNTGELFF. In nucleotides, the CDR3 is TGTGCCAGCAGGGAGATTGGCAGGGGAAACACCGGGGAGCTGTTTTTT.

This chain links TRBV20-1 with TRBJ1-3, with 7 positions matching TRBD1. The CDR3 is 17 amino acids. The J segment lost 0 bases and the V segment lost 5 bases, leaving 13 bases of the junction unmatched. Germline lookup yields CDR1 DFQATT and CDR2 SNEGSKA (reference sequence). For the CDR3, the DNA is TGCAGTGCTGGGAACCCGACAGGGCACCTCTCTGGAAACACCATATATTTT. Translating gives CSAGNPTGHLSGNTIYF.